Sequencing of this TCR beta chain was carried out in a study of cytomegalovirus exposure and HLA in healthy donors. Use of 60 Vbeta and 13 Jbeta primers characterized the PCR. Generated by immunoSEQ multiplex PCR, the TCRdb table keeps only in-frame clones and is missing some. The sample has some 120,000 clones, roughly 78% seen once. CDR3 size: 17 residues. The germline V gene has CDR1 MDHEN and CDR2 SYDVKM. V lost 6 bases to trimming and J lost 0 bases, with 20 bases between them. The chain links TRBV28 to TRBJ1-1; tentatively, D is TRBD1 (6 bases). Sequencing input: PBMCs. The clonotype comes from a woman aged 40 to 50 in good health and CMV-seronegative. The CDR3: CASRHRDRNPMNTEAFF. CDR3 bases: TGTGCCAGCAGACACCGCGACAGGAACCCTATGAACACTGAAGCTTTCTTT.